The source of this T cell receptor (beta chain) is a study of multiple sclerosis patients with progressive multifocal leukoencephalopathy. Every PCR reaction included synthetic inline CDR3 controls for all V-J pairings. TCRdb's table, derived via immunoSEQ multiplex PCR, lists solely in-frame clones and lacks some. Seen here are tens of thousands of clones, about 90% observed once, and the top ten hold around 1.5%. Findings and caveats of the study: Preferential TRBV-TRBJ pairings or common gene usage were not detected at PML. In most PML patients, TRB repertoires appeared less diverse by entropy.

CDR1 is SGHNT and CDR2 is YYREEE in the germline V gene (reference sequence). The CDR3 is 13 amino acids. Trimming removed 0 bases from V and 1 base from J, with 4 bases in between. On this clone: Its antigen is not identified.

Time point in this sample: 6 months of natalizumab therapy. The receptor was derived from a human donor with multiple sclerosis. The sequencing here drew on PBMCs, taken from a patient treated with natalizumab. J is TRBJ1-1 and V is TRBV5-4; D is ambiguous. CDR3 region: CASSLGGNTEAFF. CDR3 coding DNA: TGTGCCAGCAGCTTGGGTGGGAACACTGAAGCTTTCTTT.